This TCR beta chain was observed in a study of graft-versus-host responses after intestinal transplantation. The CDR3 spans 14 residues. Germline V gene data show CDR1 as SNHLY and CDR2 as FYNNEI. The V and J ends lost 2 bases and 1 base respectively, with 8 bases between them. Marrow drawn post-transplant originated at the posterior iliac crest or another site. Using immunoSEQ multiplex PCR, the repertoire was profiled, and TCRdb retains in-frame clones only, with some absent. The sample lists roughly 14,000 clones, approximately 87% occurring once. The source was bone marrow, collected approximately 120 days after intestinal transplantation. The sequence came from a human patient who received an intestinal transplant, so some T cells may come from the graft donor. V gene TRBV2 combines with J gene TRBJ1-1, with unresolved D. CDR3 DNA sequence: TGTGCCAGCAGTGAACTACAGCGGAACACTGAAGCTTTCTTT. Its translation is CASSELQRNTEAFF. Complete variable domain (other parts from reference TRBV2 and TRBJ1-1): EPEVTQTPSHQVTQMGQEVILRCVPISNHLYFYWYRQILGQKVEFLVSFYNNEISEKSEIFDDQFSVERPDGSNFTLKIRSTKLEDSAMYFCASSELQRNTEAFFGQGTRLTVV.